The 13 T cell receptor beta chains presented below share a single source sample, sequenced in a study of OX40 agonist ivuxolimab in advanced cancers. TCRdb's copy holds only in-frame clones and misses some; the assay was immunoSEQ multiplex PCR. The table has over 40,000 clones, over 80% seen once. The sequences come from CD4+ or CD8+ T cells sorted from blood, collected in a trial of the OX40 agonist ivuxolimab. The source is an adult with an advanced solid tumor such as melanoma, head and neck, liver or kidney cancer.

The rearrangement joins TRBV6-5 to TRBJ1-5; D call uncertain. Germline assignment: CDR1 MNHEY and CDR2 SVGAGI. This CDR3 has 14 residues. Trimming removed 2 bases from V and 4 bases from J, with 9 bases in between. DNA of the CDR3: TGTGCCAGCAGTTACGGGGAGTGGAATCAGCCCCAGCATTTT. This translates into CASSYGEWNQPQHF.

The genes are TRBV5-1 and TRBJ2-3, with unresolved D. CDR3 size: 17 residues. Trimming shortened V by 4 bases and J by 1 base, and 19 bases separated the two germline ends. Germline-derived CDR1 and CDR2 are SGHRS and YFSETQ. CDR3 amino acids: CASSPLFGSSGTDTQYF. The CDR3 DNA reads TGCGCCAGCAGCCCCCTATTCGGGTCATCGGGCACAGATACGCAGTATTTT. Supplemented by reference TRBV5-1 and TRBJ2-3, the full variable domain reads KAGVTQTPRYLIKTRGQQVTLSCSPISGHRSVSWYQQTPGQGLQFLFEYFSETQRNKGNFPGRFSGRQFSNSRSEMNVSTLELGDSALYLCASSPLFGSSGTDTQYFGPGTRLTVL.

CDR3 residues: CASSMAGWTYNEQFF. In DNA, the CDR3 is TGTGCCAGCAGTATGGCGGGATGGACCTACAATGAGCAGTTCTTC. The rearrangement joins TRBV6-6 to TRBJ2-1; a weak D match, TRBD2 (6 bases). Looked up from germline, CDR1 is MNHNY and CDR2 is SVGAGI (reference sequence). This CDR3 has 15 residues. Trimming pared 5 bases from V and 2 bases from J, leaving 13 bases between.

This rearrangement joins TRBV27 to TRBJ2-7; D tentatively reads TRBD1 or TRBD2 (5 bases each). With 3 bases removed from V and 4 bases from J, the gap between germline ends came to 22 bases. Germline lookup yields CDR1 MNHEY and CDR2 SMNVEV (reference sequence). This CDR3 has 17 amino acids. CDR3 region: CASSFNSRGPPIYEQYF. The CDR3 DNA is TGTGCCAGCAGTTTCAACAGCCGGGGACCTCCCATTTACGAGCAGTACTTC.

To note about this clone: An end of the junction does not agree with germline; a read error may underlie this. The genes are TRBV7-9 and TRBJ1-2, with D possibly being TRBD1 (5 bases). Germline CDR1 and CDR2: SEHNR and FQNEAQ (reference sequence). The CDR3 totals 16 residues. The DNA of the CDR3 is TGTACCAGCAGCTTTAGTGGCAGGGAAACCCTTTATGGCTACACCTTC. Protein product: CTSSFSGRETLYGYTF.

This sequence joins TRBV4-3 and TRBJ1-3, with D uncertain. Trimming cost V 0 bases and J 6 bases, with 21 bases left between them. Per germline, CDR1 LGHNA and CDR2 YSLEER. The CDR3 spans 18 residues. The CDR3 here is CASSQDRPQRGLLNTIYF. The CDR3 DNA reads as TGCGCCAGCAGCCAAGACCGCCCCCAAAGAGGGCTACTAAACACCATATATTTT.

This clone was seen only once. The V call is TRBV5-4, the J call TRBJ2-1, with 7 bases identical to TRBD2. This CDR3 is 14 amino acids long. Germline V lookup: CDR1 SGHNT, CDR2 YYREEE (reference sequence). The ends lost 4 bases at V and 6 bases at J; junction bases unmatched: 7. CDR3 residues: CASSTLAGANEQFF. Here the CDR3 DNA reads TGTGCCAGCAGCACGTTAGCGGGCGCCAATGAGCAGTTCTTC. The entire variable domain, with the rest obtained from reference TRBV5-4 and TRBJ2-1, is as follows: ETGVTQSPTHLIKTRGQQVTLRCSSQSGHNTVSWYQQALGQGPQFIFQYYREEENGRGNFPPRFSGLQFPNYSSELNVNALELDDSALYLCASSTLAGANEQFFGPGTRLTVL.

This clone was counted a few times. The chain uses TRBV13 and TRBJ2-2; D remains ambiguous. This CDR3 spans 13 amino acids. V was trimmed by 2 bases and J by 6 bases, leaving 7 bases between them. CDR1 PRHDT and CDR2 FYEKMQ come from the germline V gene (reference sequence). The CDR3 region is CASSLFRSGELFF. Written as DNA, the CDR3 is TGTGCCAGCAGCTTATTCAGGTCCGGGGAGCTGTTTTTT.

This clone is categorized as medium-sized. J is TRBJ1-2 and V is TRBV28; D unresolved. With 3 bases removed from V and 8 bases from J, the gap between germline ends came to 19 bases. The CDR3 has 15 residues. The germline V gene has CDR1 MDHEN and CDR2 SYDVKM. DNA for the CDR3: TGTGCCAGCAGTTTTTTTGCCCAATTCATAGACGGCTACACCTTC. It translates to CASSFFAQFIDGYTF.

The J gene is TRBJ1-1, the V gene TRBV5-6, with D perhaps TRBD1 (6 bases). The CDR3 runs 16 residues. Germline-derived CDR1 and CDR2 are SGHDT and YYEEEE. The V end lost 1 base, the J end lost 0 bases, and 13 bases lay between the germline ends. The CDR3 coding sequence is TGTGCCAGCAGCTTGACTCCAGGGGTGTTGAACACTGAAGCTTTCTTT. This gives the protein CASSLTPGVLNTEAFF.

The rearrangement uses TRBV5-1 and TRBJ1-2; weak D call: TRBD1 (5 bases). V lost 7 bases, J lost 0 bases, and 10 bases lay in between. Per germline, CDR1 SGHRS and CDR2 YFSETQ. CDR3 size: 13 residues. The CDR3 region is CASRTLTNYGYTF. The DNA of the CDR3 is TGCGCCAGCCGGACACTTACTAACTATGGCTACACCTTC.

This chain connects TRBV6-1 to TRBJ2-7; D might be TRBD1 (8 bases). V lost 6 bases and J 0 bases, leaving 15 bases between the germline ends. CDR1 and CDR2 from the germline V gene are MNHNS and SASEGT. The CDR3 length is 15 residues. The CDR3 spells CASSSTGGASYEQYF. The CDR3 bases are TGTGCCAGCAGCTCAACAGGGGGGGCCTCCTACGAGCAGTACTTC.

This clone was observed a few times. The rearrangement uses TRBV19 and TRBJ1-4; perhaps TRBD1 as D (5 bases). Per germline, CDR1 LNHDA and CDR2 SQIVND (reference sequence). V shed 10 bases and J shed 5 bases, with 14 bases lying between them. The CDR3 contains 13 residues. CDR3 protein: CATRGGWNEKLFF. The CDR3 nucleotides are TGTGCCACACGGGGCGGATGGAATGAAAAACTGTTTTTT.